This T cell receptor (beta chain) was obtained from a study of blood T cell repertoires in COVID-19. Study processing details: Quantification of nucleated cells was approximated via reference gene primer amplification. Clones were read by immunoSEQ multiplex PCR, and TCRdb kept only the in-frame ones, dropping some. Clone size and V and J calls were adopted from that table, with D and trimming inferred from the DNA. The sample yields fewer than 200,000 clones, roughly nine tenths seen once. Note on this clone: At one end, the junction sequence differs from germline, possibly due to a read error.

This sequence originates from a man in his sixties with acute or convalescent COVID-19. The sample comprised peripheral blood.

The DNA of the CDR3 is TGTGCCTGGAGTGTCACAGGGGCAATTCCCCCCTTCTTC. It specifies CAWSVTGAIPPFF. V and J are TRBV30 and TRBJ1-2; 7 nucleotides match TRBD1. This CDR3 has 13 residues. Per germline, CDR1 GTSNPN and CDR2 SVGIG (reference sequence).